This is a list of T cell receptor beta chains from one sample in a study of cytomegalovirus exposure and HLA in healthy donors. Generated by immunoSEQ multiplex PCR, the TCRdb table keeps only in-frame clones and is missing some. The listing contains around 52,000 clones. Sequences were obtained from PBMCs. The receptors originated from a man aged 40-49 years in good health and CMV-seropositive. The CDR3 runs from the conserved cysteine through the conserved F or W. D genes are given only for firm matches.

V gene,J gene,D gene,CDR3 DNA,CDR3 protein
TRBV6-5,TRBJ1-5,.,TGTGCCAGCAGTTACTGGGCCGGTCAGCCCCAGCATTTT,CASSYWAGQPQHF
TRBV18,TRBJ2-1,TRBD2,TGTGCCAGCTCACGCTCGGGACTACTCTACAATGAGCAGTTCTTC,CASSRSGLLYNEQFF
TRBV7-2,TRBJ1-1,.,TGTGCCAGCAGCTTAGTGGGGGGGACGGACACTGAAGCTTTCTTT,CASSLVGGTDTEAFF
TRBV18,TRBJ1-1,.,TGTGCCAGCTCACCCCTGAGACAGCCTGAAGCTTTCTTT,CASSPLRQPEAFF
TRBV5-3,TRBJ2-5,TRBD1,TGTGCCAGAAGCTCGACAGGGGGCTTCAGGGAGCAGTACTTC,CARSSTGGFREQYF
TRBV7-3,TRBJ1-4,TRBD1,TGTGCCAGCAGCCCGGGACAGGGAATAGCTAATGAAAAACTGTTTTTT,CASSPGQGIANEKLFF
TRBV7-8,TRBJ2-3,TRBD2,TGTGCCAGCAGCCAGACCACGGGGACTAGCCCTAGCACAGATACGCAGTATTTT,CASSQTTGTSPSTDTQYF
TRBV5-1,TRBJ1-1,TRBD1,TGCGCCAGCAGCTCTCAGGGGGACACTGAAGCTTTCTTT,CASSSQGDTEAFF
TRBV30,TRBJ1-2,TRBD1,TGTGCCGGCGAAGGGAGGACAGGGCTCGTGGGGGGCTACACCTTC,CAGEGRTGLVGGYTF
TRBV27,TRBJ2-4,.,TGTGCCAGCAGTTTGGGGTTGGACAGACTCACCAAAAACATTCAGTACTTC,CASSLGLDRLTKNIQYF
TRBV6-5,TRBJ1-3,.,TGTGCCAGCAGTTACCTCCTCGGGGGGGGCGGAAACACCATATATTTT,CASSYLLGGGGNTIYF
TRBV5-1,TRBJ2-1,TRBD2,TGCGCCAGCAGCATATTAGCGGGAGGGGGTAATGAGCAGTTCTTC,CASSILAGGGNEQFF
TRBV6-6,TRBJ1-5,.,TGTGCCAGCAGGGTAGGGGAAAATCAGCCCCAGCATTTT,CASRVGENQPQHF
TRBV15,TRBJ2-4,.,TGTGCCACCAGCACCGACCGGGTCCGACCGTACTTC,CATSTDRVRPYF
TRBV28,TRBJ2-5,.,TGTGCCAGCAACCCCCGAGGACTCGTCCTGGAGACCCAGTACTTC,CASNPRGLVLETQYF
TRBV28,TRBJ2-2,TRBD1,TGTGCCAGCAACCCCCAGGGGGACACCGGGGAGCTGTTTTTT,CASNPQGDTGELFF
TRBV2,TRBJ1-5,.,TGTGCCAGCAACCCGGGTGCGGGTCAGCCCCAGCATTTT,CASNPGAGQPQHF
TRBV23-1,TRBJ2-7,TRBD1,TGCGCCAGCAGCACCTGGGACAGCTCCTACGAGCAGTACTTC,CASSTWDSSYEQYF
TRBV5-6,TRBJ2-7,.,TGTGCCAGCAGCTTAACGGGACATCTATACGAGCAGTACTTC,CASSLTGHLYEQYF
TRBV5-5,TRBJ1-6,TRBD1,TGTGCCAGCAGCTTGGAAGCTGGGACAGGGTTCTCACCCCTCCACTTT,CASSLEAGTGFSPLHF
TRBV7-2,TRBJ2-7,TRBD2,TGTGCCAGCAGCCCGCGCGTACTAGCGGGGCACTACGAGCAGTACTTC,CASSPRVLAGHYEQYF
TRBV7-2,TRBJ2-2,TRBD2,TGTGCCAGCAGCTTTGTAGCGGGCGCGAACACCGGGGAGCTGTTTTTT,CASSFVAGANTGELFF
TRBV6-5,TRBJ2-7,.,TGTGCCAGCAGTTACGGATTCTTGAGGAACGAGCAGTACTTC,CASSYGFLRNEQYF
TRBV28,TRBJ1-1,TRBD1,TGTGCCAGCAGTTTAGGACAGGCGGGAGCTTTCTTT,CASSLGQAGAFF
TRBV27,TRBJ2-7,.,TGTGCCAGCAGTCCCCTCGCAGGGGCCTACGAGCAGTACTTC,CASSPLAGAYEQYF
TRBV30,TRBJ2-5,.,TGTGCCTGGAGCAGTCAAGAGACCCAGTACTTC,CAWSSQETQYF
TRBV9,TRBJ2-7,.,TGTGCCAGCAGCGTTGTGAGTTGGGACACCGAGCAGTACTTC,CASSVVSWDTEQYF
TRBV7-6,TRBJ1-2,TRBD1,TGTGCCAGCAGCTTAGGGGACAGGGGTTTCGATGGCTACACCTTC,CASSLGDRGFDGYTF
TRBV7-2,TRBJ2-7,TRBD2,TGTGCCAGCATGCGAAGCGGGGGTTACGAGCAGTACTTC,CASMRSGGYEQYF
TRBV15,TRBJ2-7,TRBD1,TGTGCCACCAGCAGAGGGTTTGGCAGGGGGCAAGACGAGCAGTACTTC,CATSRGFGRGQDEQYF
TRBV30,TRBJ2-2,TRBD2,TGTGCCTGGGGACCTTTAGCGGGAGTCCGCACCGGGGAGCTGTTTTTT,CAWGPLAGVRTGELFF
TRBV7-3,TRBJ2-2,TRBD2,TGTGCCAGCAGCTTCGTCCCTAGCGGGTCGGGCACCGGGGAGCTGTTTTTT,CASSFVPSGSGTGELFF
TRBV9,TRBJ2-1,TRBD2,TGTGCCAGCAGCCCCGCGGGGAGGGACAATGAGCAGTTCTTC,CASSPAGRDNEQFF